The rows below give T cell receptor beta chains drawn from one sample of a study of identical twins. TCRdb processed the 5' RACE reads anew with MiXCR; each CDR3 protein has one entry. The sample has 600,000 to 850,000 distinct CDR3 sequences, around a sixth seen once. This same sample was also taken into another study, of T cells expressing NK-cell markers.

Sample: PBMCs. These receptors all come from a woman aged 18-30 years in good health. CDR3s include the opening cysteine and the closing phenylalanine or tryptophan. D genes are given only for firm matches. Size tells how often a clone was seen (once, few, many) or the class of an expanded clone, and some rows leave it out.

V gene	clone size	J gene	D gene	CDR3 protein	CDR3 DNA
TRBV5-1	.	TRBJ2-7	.	CASSLEASTRSEQYF	TGCGCCAGCAGCTTGGAGGCGTCGACCCGGTCCGAGCAGTACTTC
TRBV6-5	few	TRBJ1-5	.	CASSYGPPGPFSNQPQHF	TGTGCCAGCAGTTACGGGCCCCCTGGCCCATTTAGCAATCAGCCCCAGCATTTT
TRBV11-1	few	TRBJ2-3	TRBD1	CASSRTFGTVASSTDTQYF	TGTGCCAGCAGCAGAACATTCGGGACAGTTGCCTCTAGCACAGATACGCAGTATTTT
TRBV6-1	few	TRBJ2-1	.	CASSPSTVNNEQFF	TGTGCCAGCAGCCCCTCGACAGTAAACAATGAGCAGTTCTTC
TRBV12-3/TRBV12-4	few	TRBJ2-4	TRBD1	CASSLGDRKNIQYF	TGTGCCAGCAGTTTAGGGGACAGGAAAAACATTCAGTACTTC
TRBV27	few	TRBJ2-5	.	CASSLLTPGLQETQYF	TGTGCCAGCAGTTTATTAACCCCGGGCTTGCAAGAGACCCAGTACTTC
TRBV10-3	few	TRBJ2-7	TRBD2	CAISAYGGWYEQYF	TGTGCCATCAGTGCTTACGGGGGGTGGTACGAGCAGTACTTC
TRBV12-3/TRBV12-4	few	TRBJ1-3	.	CASTSWRVGNTIYF	TGTGCCAGCACCTCCTGGAGGGTAGGAAACACCATATATTTT
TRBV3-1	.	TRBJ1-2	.	CASSQGEYGYTF	TGTGCCAGCAGCCAAGGAGAGTATGGCTACACCTTC
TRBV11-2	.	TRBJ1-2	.	CASSLDLQARLNYGYTF	TGTGCCAGCAGCTTAGATTTACAGGCACGGCTGAACTATGGCTACACCTTC
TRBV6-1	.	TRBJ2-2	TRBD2	CASSGPGVTSGNTGELFF	TGTGCCAGCAGTGGGCCGGGGGTGACTAGCGGGAATACCGGGGAGCTGTTTTTT
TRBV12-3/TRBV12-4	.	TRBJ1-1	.	CASRIENTEAFF	TGTGCCAGCAGAATAGAGAACACTGAAGCTTTCTTT
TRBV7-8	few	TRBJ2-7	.	CASSLERVLAYEQYF	TGTGCCAGCAGCTTAGAAAGGGTTTTAGCCTACGAGCAGTACTTC